This is a list of T cell receptor beta chains from one sample in a study of T cell responses to AZD1222 COVID-19 vaccine. Assay: immunoSEQ multiplex PCR; the TCRdb copy retains only in-frame clones and omits some. Seen here are about 100,000 clones, around nine tenths observed once, and the top ten hold about 3%. The sample in question was peripheral blood, obtained on day 0 of AZD1222 vaccination. The receptors derive from an adult in good health. CDR3s include the opening cysteine and the closing phenylalanine or tryptophan. D genes are given only for firm matches. Not every row has a clone size; where given, it reads once, few, many or a size class.

D gene | clone size | J gene | V gene | CDR3 DNA | CDR3 protein
NA | NA | TRBJ1-2 | TRBV20-1 | TGCAGTGCTCCCCAGGGGAGGGGCTACACCTTC | CSAPQGRGYTF
TRBD1 | NA | TRBJ2-7 | TRBV28 | TGTGCCAGCAGTCTCCGACAGGGAACCTACGAGCAGTACTTC | CASSLRQGTYEQYF
TRBD1 | few | TRBJ1-1 | TRBV28 | TGTGCCAGCAGTGTGACAGGGAGGTCTGAAGCTTTCTTT | CASSVTGRSEAFF
NA | NA | TRBJ1-5 | TRBV6-5 | TGTGCCAGCTCCTCCCGGGGGGATCTCGGGCAGCCCCAGCATTTT | CASSSRGDLGQPQHF
TRBD2 | NA | TRBJ2-1 | TRBV6-2/TRBV6-3 | TGTGCCAGCAGTACCCTGGCGGGGGGGCGTATAAATGAGCAGTTCTTC | CASSTLAGGRINEQFF
TRBD1 | NA | TRBJ1-4 | TRBV4-1 | TGCGCCAGCAGCCAAGTAAGAGCAGGGGGCATAGATGAAAAACTGTTTTTT | CASSQVRAGGIDEKLFF
TRBD2 | NA | TRBJ2-3 | TRBV19 | TGTGCCAGTAGTCCGAGCGGGGCGACGCATACGCAGTATTTT | CASSPSGATHTQYF
NA | NA | TRBJ2-7 | TRBV5-1 | TGCGCCAGCAGCTTGGTGAGAGAACCCTACGAGCAGTACTTC | CASSLVREPYEQYF
NA | few | TRBJ1-5 | TRBV13 | TGTGCCAGCAGCTTAGGCCTGGGGTCCGGGACCAATCAGCCCCAGCATTTT | CASSLGLGSGTNQPQHF
NA | NA | TRBJ2-2 | TRBV27 | TGTGCCAGCAGGCCGGGGTCCTGGGGGGAGCTGTTTTTT | CASRPGSWGELFF
NA | NA | TRBJ1-1 | TRBV4-3 | TGCGCCAGCAGCCAAGAGATCCGTAGGGGGAACACTGAAGCTTTCTTT | CASSQEIRRGNTEAFF
NA | NA | TRBJ2-3 | TRBV7-2 | TGTGCCAGCAGCTTCATCGGCACAGATACGCAGTATTTT | CASSFIGTDTQYF
NA | NA | TRBJ1-2 | TRBV2 | TGTGCCAGCAGTGCTGGCGGGTCGATATTTAACTATGGCTACACCTTC | CASSAGGSIFNYGYTF
NA | NA | TRBJ1-2 | TRBV19 | TGTGCCAGTAGTATAGCTAGGACGACAGCCGGTGGCTACACCTTC | CASSIARTTAGGYTF
TRBD1 | NA | TRBJ1-3 | TRBV5-1 | TGCGCCAGCAGCTTGGGGTCCGGACAGGGGATAAACACCATATATTTT | CASSLGSGQGINTIYF
NA | NA | TRBJ1-1 | TRBV13 | TGTGCCAGCAGCAGAGTGGCTGAAGCTTTCTTT | CASSRVAEAFF